This entry is about one T cell receptor beta chain. The antigen is undetermined. At one end the junction does not follow the germline gene, possibly because of a read error. CDR3 length equals 13 residues. CDR1 is SGHNT, CDR2 YYREEE, per germline (reference sequence). There were no patients who had received any treatment before thyroid surgery. This specimen belongs to a study of metastatic and nonmetastatic thyroid tumors. Study as a whole: Blood and tumor or nodule tissue repertoires from malignant and benign thyroid patients were compared. Study-level results: As reported, TCR beta diversity in blood and tumor was significantly higher in malignant thyroid tumors than in benign nodules.

Per the original data handling: The study took CDR3 differences across clinicopathological groups and made a distant-metastasis classifier for papillary thyroid cancer from them. Via MiXCR, TCRdb re-called the PCR reads. Clone size and V and J calls follow TCRdb, not the original study. Counted here are 10,000 to 13,000 clones, under 30% occurring once; the ten biggest clones make up roughly 10%. The source of this sequence is a male donor with papillary thyroid cancer or a benign thyroid nodule (not recorded which). Some clones in this sample may be carry-over from other donors' samples. Sequenced material: tumor tissue. This sequence joins TRBV5-4 and TRBJ2-5, with a possible D match to TRBD2 (5 bases). The CDR3 nucleotides read TGTGCCAGCATCTTGGGGAGACAAGAGACCCAGTACTTC. Translation: CASILGRQETQYF.